The clone carrying this TCR beta chain was seen many times. TCRdb reprocessed the RT-PCR reads via MiXCR and lists one record per CDR3 protein. The table has roughly 880,000 distinct CDR3 sequences, roughly 18% seen once. The data stem from a study of patients and donors after allogeneic stem cell transplantation. The sequence came from a human donor who was either an allogeneic HSCT recipient or a stem cell or donor lymphocyte infusion donor (not recorded which). It is not recorded whose cells these are; they may come from a transplant donor. The sequencing sample was made of blood, either unsorted or a sorted T cell fraction (not recorded which).

CDR3 region: CASSLGFEQYF. CDR3 DNA: TGTGCCAGCAGTTTAGGTTTCGAGCAGTACTTC. The rearrangement joins TRBV12-3 or TRBV12-4 to TRBJ2-7; D ambiguous. V shed 1 base and J shed 6 bases, with 4 bases lying between them. The CDR3 sequence is 11 residues long.